Each of the 22 T cell receptor beta chains below was sequenced from the same sample in a study of shared clonotypes between healthy human individuals. Some clones are missing from TCRdb's copy, which holds only in-frame ones; the method was immunoSEQ multiplex PCR. The sample yields over 700,000 clones, 72% seen once. Sequencing was carried out using memory CD4+ T cells sorted from blood. The subset: CD45RA-negative fraction. The receptors derive from a woman aged 25 to 39 in good health.

V usage is TRBV28 and J usage is TRBJ2-7, with TRBD1 matching 7 bases. Looked up from germline, CDR1 is MDHEN and CDR2 is SYDVKM. With V trimmed by 2 bases and J by 10 bases, 11 bases remained unmatched. The CDR3 spans 14 residues. The CDR3 sequence is CASSLVMGQRAQYF. CDR3 DNA: TGTGCCAGCAGTTTAGTAATGGGACAGAGGGCACAGTACTTC.

Regarding this clone: The identical CDR3 is also encoded by other nucleotide sequences in the sample. The CDR3 reads CASSLDSYEQYF. CDR3 DNA: TGTGCCAGCAGTCTTGACAGCTACGAGCAGTACTTC. V usage is TRBV28 and J usage is TRBJ2-7, with TRBD1 as a possible D gene (5 bases). CDR1 is MDHEN and CDR2 is SYDVKM in the germline V gene. This CDR3 comprises 12 residues. V lost 5 bases to trimming and J lost 3 bases, with 8 bases between them.

Details on this clone: Other nucleotide sequences in the sample specify the same CDR3. The V call is TRBV5-1, the J call TRBJ2-2, with 7 positions matching TRBD2. Germline V gene lookup returns CDR1 SGHRS and CDR2 YFSETQ. CDR3 length: 16 residues. The J segment lost 0 bases and the V segment lost 1 base, leaving 3 bases of the junction unmatched. The CDR3 DNA follows: TGCGCCAGCAGCTTGTCAACTAGCGCGAACACCGGGGAGCTGTTTTTT. This translates into CASSLSTSANTGELFF.

This clone has a handful of counts. For the CDR3, the DNA is TGCAGCGTTGGTATAGGGTCGGATAATCAGCCCCAGCATTTT. It is translated as CSVGIGSDNQPQHF. This rearrangement joins TRBV29-1 to TRBJ1-5; the D is unclear. This CDR3 has 14 amino acids. Germline lookup yields CDR1 SQVTM and CDR2 ANQGSEA. Trimming shortened V by 4 bases and J by 4 bases, and 14 bases separated the two germline ends.

The chain employs TRBV5-1 and TRBJ2-7; TRBD2 matches 7 bases. The germline gives CDR1 SGHRS, CDR2 YFSETQ. The CDR3 is 15 residues long. The V segment lost 3 bases and the J segment 4 bases; nucleotides outside the gene matches: 10. Here the CDR3 DNA reads TGCGCCAGCAGCTCCCAAGGCGGGAGTCTTTACGAGCAGTACTTC. It translates to CASSSQGGSLYEQYF.

The chain is built from TRBV19 and TRBJ2-7; 7 positions match TRBD2. Unmatched junction bases numbered 11, after V lost 6 bases and J lost 6 bases. There are 14 residues in the CDR3. Germline loops: CDR1 LNHDA, CDR2 SQIVND (reference sequence). In DNA, the CDR3 is TGTGCCAGTAGCAGGACTAGGCGCGGACTCGAGCAGTACTTC. The encoded protein is CASSRTRRGLEQYF.

CDR3 loop: CATSRDQATEAFF. The DNA for the CDR3 is TGTGCCACCAGCAGAGATCAAGCGACTGAAGCTTTCTTT. V gene TRBV15 combines with J gene TRBJ1-1; D ambiguous. CDR3 size: 13 residues. Germline lookup yields CDR1 LNHNV and CDR2 YYDKDF (reference sequence). V was cut by 0 bases and J by 5 bases, with 7 bases left in between.

The chain uses TRBV28 and TRBJ1-5, with D perhaps matching TRBD1 (5 bases). Trimming took 3 bases from V and 4 from J, leaving 13 bases between them. Germline V gene sequence: CDR1 MDHEN, CDR2 SYDVKM. CDR3 length: 15 amino acids. In DNA form, the CDR3 reads TGTGCCAGCAGTTTTCACGACAGACCAAATCAGCCCCAGCATTTT. The encoded protein is CASSFHDRPNQPQHF.

The rearrangement links TRBV19 to TRBJ2-6, with a possible D match to TRBD2 (6 bases). The CDR3 totals 15 residues. Germline CDR1 and CDR2: LNHDA and SQIVND (reference sequence). V was pared by 5 bases and J by 0 bases, with 8 bases between. The CDR3 loop is CASSGGVSGANVLTF. The CDR3 DNA is TGTGCCAGTAGTGGCGGGGTCTCTGGGGCCAACGTCCTGACTTTC.

The genes are TRBV27 and TRBJ2-3; 12 nucleotides agree with TRBD2. The CDR3 has 16 amino acids. Germline-derived CDR1 and CDR2 are MNHEY and SMNVEV (reference sequence). The V segment lost 3 bases and the J segment 2 bases; nucleotides outside the gene matches: 3. The CDR3 sequence: CASSFGLAGNTDTQYF. The CDR3 DNA sequence: TGTGCCAGCAGTTTTGGACTAGCGGGAAACACAGATACGCAGTATTTT.

A note on this clone: Other nucleotide sequences in the sample specify the same CDR3. This chain connects TRBV5-1 to TRBJ2-1; 13 bases fit TRBD2. The length of the CDR3 is 16 residues. The germline CDR1 and CDR2 sequences are SGHRS and YFSETQ. V dropped 3 bases and J dropped 4; count of bases not matched to a gene: 4. The CDR3 sequence is CASSSGTSGTYNEQFF. The CDR3 coding sequence is TGCGCCAGCAGCTCGGGGACTAGCGGGACTTACAATGAGCAGTTCTTC. Combining the CDR3 with reference TRBV5-1 and TRBJ2-1 gives the whole variable domain KAGVTQTPRYLIKTRGQQVTLSCSPISGHRSVSWYQQTPGQGLQFLFEYFSETQRNKGNFPGRFSGRQFSNSRSEMNVSTLELGDSALYLCASSSGTSGTYNEQFFGPGTRLTVL.

The V call is TRBV28, the J call TRBJ2-1; TRBD2 matches at 8 bases. The junction had 10 bases not matched to a gene; V was cut back by 4 bases and J by 8 bases. The CDR3 extends over 15 amino acids. Germline CDR1 MDHEN, CDR2 SYDVKM. Written as DNA, the CDR3 is TGTGCCAGCAGTTCCAGCGGGAGCCTTATGGATGAGCAGTTCTTC. Translation: CASSSSGSLMDEQFF.

This chain uses TRBV4-2 with TRBJ1-1; TRBD1 is a possible D gene (5 bases). Germline V gives CDR1 LGHNA, CDR2 YNFKEQ. The CDR3 consists of 16 residues. V was clipped by 0 bases and J by 8 bases, with 19 bases between them. CDR3: CASSQESRGGSEEAFF. DNA for the CDR3: TGTGCCAGCAGCCAAGAGTCGCGGGGGGGGTCAGAAGAAGCTTTCTTT.

There are a few counts of this clone. V is TRBV6-1 and J is TRBJ2-5, with TRBD1 identical over 7 bases. The CDR3 runs 14 residues. From germline, CDR1 is MNHNS and CDR2 SASEGT. With 6 bases clipped from V and 5 bases from J, the junction kept 9 bases outside the gene matches. Here the CDR3 reads CASRSGQAGETQYF. Written as DNA, the CDR3 is TGTGCCAGCAGGAGTGGACAGGCTGGGGAGACCCAGTACTTC.

This clone was found once. J is TRBJ1-1 and V is TRBV5-1, with 11 nucleotides matching TRBD1. V trimming: 3 bases; J trimming: 2 bases; junction bases outside the gene matches: 6. The germline gives CDR1 SGHRS, CDR2 YFSETQ. This CDR3 is built from 16 residues. CDR3 region: CASSWTGGLVNTEAFF. CDR3 in DNA: TGCGCCAGCAGCTGGACAGGGGGCTTGGTAAACACTGAAGCTTTCTTT.

The chain uses TRBV29-1 and TRBJ2-1; maybe TRBD1 (7 bases). Trimming removed 7 bases at V and 2 bases at J, with 15 bases between. Germline CDR1 is SQVTM and CDR2 is ANQGSEA. There are 14 residues in the CDR3. Here the CDR3 reads CSAGRTGPYNEQFF. CDR3 nucleotides: TGCAGCGCGGGGAGGACAGGACCCTACAATGAGCAGTTCTTC.

In nucleotides, the CDR3 is TGTGCCAGCAGCGTAGTATCAGGGTACACCGGGGAGCTGTTTTTT. Its translation is CASSVVSGYTGELFF. The chain uses TRBV9 and TRBJ2-2; D is perhaps TRBD1 (5 bases). Germline V lookup: CDR1 SGDLS, CDR2 YYNGEE. V lost 0 bases to trimming and J lost 3 bases, with 9 bases between them. The length of the CDR3 is 15 residues.

The chain is built from TRBV28 and TRBJ2-3; D might be TRBD1 or TRBD2, each matching 5 bases. Trimming cost V 8 bases and J 1 base, with 25 bases left between them. CDR1 and CDR2 from the germline V gene are MDHEN and SYDVKM. CDR3 length: 18 amino acids. In DNA form, the CDR3 reads TGTGCCAGCGGAACAGGAGCGGAGCGAGGTCATGGCACAGATACGCAGTATTTT. It is translated as CASGTGAERGHGTDTQYF.

This clone turned up a few times. J is TRBJ1-2 and V is TRBV7-9; TRBD1 might be the D (5 bases). The ends were cut back, 0 bases at V and 7 bases at J, with 12 bases in the middle. This CDR3 has 14 amino acids. Looked up from germline, CDR1 is SEHNR and CDR2 is FQNEAQ (reference sequence). CDR3 protein: CASSLASGPAGYTF. CDR3 nucleotide sequence: TGTGCCAGCAGCTTAGCTTCGGGGCCCGCTGGCTACACCTTC.

This chain connects TRBV7-3 to TRBJ2-1; 7 bases map to TRBD2. The CDR3 extends over 15 amino acids. Germline values: CDR1 SGHTA, CDR2 FQGTGA. Losses at the gene ends were 5 bases for V and 8 bases for J; bases not matched to a gene: 12. This CDR3 is CASSIGLVDRDEQFF. CDR3 nucleotide sequence: TGTGCCAGCAGCATTGGACTAGTGGATCGCGATGAGCAGTTCTTC. The full variable domain, completed using reference TRBV7-3 and TRBJ2-1, is GAGVSQTPSNKVTEKGKYVELRCDPISGHTALYWYRQSLGQGPEFLIYFQGTGAADDSGLPNDRFFAVRPEGSVSTLKIQRTERGDSAVYLCASSIGLVDRDEQFFGPGTRLTVL.

The V and J genes are TRBV4-2 and TRBJ2-3; D gene unclear. The germline V and J ends were trimmed by 6 bases and 6 bases, with 13 bases remaining between them. Germline values: CDR1 LGHNA, CDR2 YNFKEQ. The CDR3 loop spans 13 amino acids. The chain's CDR3 is CASRHNEFDTQYF. CDR3 in DNA: TGTGCCAGCAGGCATAACGAGTTTGATACGCAGTATTTT.

This clone was counted once. The rearrangement links TRBV6-1 to TRBJ1-5; D uncertain. Trimming left V 6 bases short and J 5 bases short, with 14 bases between. Germline lookup yields CDR1 MNHNS and CDR2 SASEGT. This CDR3 contains 14 residues. This chain's CDR3 is CASRAIAEYQPQHF. In DNA, the CDR3 is TGTGCCAGCAGAGCCATCGCGGAATATCAGCCCCAGCATTTT.